The 23 T cell receptor beta chains presented below share a single source sample, sequenced in a study of blood T cell repertoires in COVID-19. Repertoires were generated with immunoSEQ multiplex PCR, while TCRdb's copy carries only in-frame clones and drops some. The sample consists of hundreds of thousands of clones, approximately 86% of them appearing once. Sequenced: peripheral blood. The receptors were sampled from a woman aged 70 to 79 with COVID-19, enrolled during active disease.

The chain combines TRBV6-4 with TRBJ1-2; 9 bases are shared with TRBD1. The CDR3 length is 15 residues. The germline CDR1 and CDR2 sequences are MRHNA and SNTAGT. J gave up 4 bases and V 6 bases, and 9 bases lay outside the gene matches. CDR3 coding DNA: TGTGCCAGCAGGGCGGACAGGGGATGGTGCTATGGCTACACCTTC. Its protein is CASRADRGWCYGYTF.

The J gene is TRBJ2-2, the V gene TRBV2, with D possibly matching TRBD1 (6 bases). V was clipped by 6 bases and J by 2 bases, with 13 bases between them. This CDR3 is built from 15 residues. Per the germline V gene, CDR1 is SNHLY and CDR2 is FYNNEI. The CDR3 loop is CASSFTGLNTGELFF. In DNA, the CDR3 is TGTGCCAGCAGCTTCACAGGGTTAAACACCGGGGAGCTGTTTTTT.

This clone showed up just once. This chain joins TRBV15 and TRBJ2-7; maybe TRBD2 (5 bases). The germline CDR1 and CDR2 sequences are LNHNV and YYDKDF (reference sequence). V was pared by 5 bases and J by 3 bases, with 14 bases between. This CDR3 is 14 amino acids long. The CDR3 nucleotides are TGTGCCACCAGCTCCCCGGGAACCGGCTACGAGCAGTACTTC. Its translation: CATSSPGTGYEQYF.

This clone was counted once. The rearrangement uses TRBV24-1 and TRBJ1-4; tentatively, D is TRBD1 (6 bases). Germline lookup yields CDR1 KGHDR and CDR2 SFDVKD. CDR3 length: 13 amino acids. V was trimmed by 1 base and J by 8 bases, leaving 7 bases between them. In nucleotides, the CDR3 is TGTGCCACCAGTGATTTACAGGGCGAAAAACTGTTTTTT. This gives the protein CATSDLQGEKLFF.

The rearrangement links TRBV5-8 to TRBJ1-5; a possible D gene is TRBD1 (6 bases). This CDR3 is built from 13 residues. The germline V gene encodes CDR1 SGHTS and CDR2 YDEGEE. V gave up 5 bases and J gave up 7 bases, with 13 bases separating them. CDR3 coding DNA: TGTGCCAGCAGTCGGGACAAGGGACAGCCCCAGCATTTT. Translation: CASSRDKGQPQHF.

The V gene is TRBV28, the J gene TRBJ1-3; D is perhaps TRBD1 (6 bases). V dropped 6 bases and J dropped 3 bases, with 12 bases sitting between them. The CDR3 has 14 amino acids. In germline, CDR1 is MDHEN, CDR2 SYDVKM. The CDR3 reads CASRARQVGNTIYF. The CDR3 DNA reads TGTGCCAGCAGGGCAAGACAGGTTGGAAACACCATATATTTT.

V is TRBV4-1 and J is TRBJ1-3; D is ambiguous. The CDR3 has 12 residues. The germline V and J ends were trimmed by 6 bases and 2 bases, with 5 bases remaining between them. Germline V gene lookup returns CDR1 MGHRA and CDR2 YSYEKL. The CDR3 here is CASSRPGNTIYF. In DNA form, the CDR3 reads TGCGCCAGCAGTCGTCCTGGAAACACCATATATTTT.

Note on this clone: The same CDR3 also results from other DNA sequences found in this sample. The gene calls are TRBV6-5 and TRBJ1-1; maybe TRBD1 (5 bases). Trimming stripped 6 bases from V and 12 bases from J, with 17 bases between. Germline V lookup: CDR1 MNHEY, CDR2 SVGAGI. This CDR3 is 12 amino acids long. The CDR3 reads CASSRGPGGTFF. The CDR3 DNA follows: TGTGCCAGCAGCCGGGGACCCGGAGGGACTTTCTTT.

The CDR3 region has the DNA TGCAGCGTTGATTGGGACAGACCGAACACTGAAGCTTTCTTT. This encodes CSVDWDRPNTEAFF. The chain has TRBV29-1 and TRBJ1-1; TRBD1 aligns across 7 bases. CDR1 SQVTM and CDR2 ANQGSEA come from the germline V gene. The CDR3 consists of 14 residues. V trimming: 3 bases; J trimming: 1 base; junction bases outside the gene matches: 5.

The V and J genes are TRBV24-1 and TRBJ1-2; D remains ambiguous. CDR3 length: 13 residues. Germline-derived CDR1 and CDR2 are KGHDR and SFDVKD. Trimming took off 6 bases at V and 12 bases at J, with 19 bases between the two ends. In DNA, the CDR3 is TGTGCCACCAGTTTCTCCCGGCGGCCAGCAGACACCTTC. As protein: CATSFSRRPADTF.

The chain combines TRBV19 with TRBJ1-2; weak D call: TRBD1 (6 bases). Trimming took off 0 bases at V and 5 bases at J, with 22 bases between the two ends. CDR1 and CDR2 from the germline V gene are LNHDA and SQIVND (reference sequence). The CDR3 has 18 amino acids. CDR3 bases: TGTGCCAGTAGTATAGATAGGGGTTTTACAGGGCTCAAATATGGCTACACCTTC. It translates to CASSIDRGFTGLKYGYTF.

The J gene is TRBJ2-3, the V gene TRBV30; 14 bases are shared with TRBD2. Germline lookup yields CDR1 GTSNPN and CDR2 SVGIG (reference sequence). The CDR3 extends over 15 amino acids. The junction had 5 bases not matched to a gene; V was cut back by 8 bases and J by 1 base. This CDR3 is CAGTSGGRRTDTQYF. The CDR3 bases are TGTGCCGGGACTAGCGGGGGTCGACGCACAGATACGCAGTATTTT.

The chain links TRBV14 to TRBJ1-1; 9 bases align to TRBD1. This CDR3 contains 16 residues. Germline loops: CDR1 SGHDN, CDR2 FVKESK. V shed 0 bases, J shed 0 bases, and the junction held 2 bases outside the gene matches. This CDR3 is CASSQDGTGLNTEAFF. The CDR3 coding sequence is TGTGCCAGCAGCCAAGATGGGACAGGGTTGAACACTGAAGCTTTCTTT.

The V gene is TRBV19, the J gene TRBJ1-2, with 9 bases that match TRBD1. The germline gives CDR1 LNHDA, CDR2 SQIVND (reference sequence). This CDR3 comprises 14 residues. J gave up 8 bases and V 4 bases, and 8 bases lay outside the gene matches. CDR3 region: CASSTTGGMNGYTF. CDR3 nucleotide sequence: TGTGCCAGTAGTACCACAGGGGGCATGAACGGCTACACCTTC.

This chain links TRBV4-2 with TRBJ2-7; TRBD1 matches at 9 bases. V lost 4 bases, J lost 3 bases, and 7 bases stayed unmatched. The CDR3 totals 15 residues. Germline CDR1 reads LGHNA; CDR2 reads YNFKEQ. This CDR3 is CASSPGQGRDYEQYF. The CDR3, as DNA: TGTGCCAGCAGCCCCGGACAGGGGAGAGACTACGAGCAGTACTTC.

V usage is TRBV7-9 and J usage is TRBJ1-1; weak D call: TRBD1 (5 bases). The CDR3 loop spans 15 amino acids. The germline V and J ends were trimmed by 7 bases and 0 bases, with 15 bases remaining between them. Germline loops: CDR1 SEHNR, CDR2 FQNEAQ (reference sequence). This CDR3 reads CASTMGGPMNTEAFF. CDR3 DNA: TGTGCCAGCACCATGGGGGGACCCATGAACACTGAAGCTTTCTTT.

V gene TRBV27 combines with J gene TRBJ2-1; 8 bases are shared with TRBD2. Looked up from germline, CDR1 is MNHEY and CDR2 is SMNVEV (reference sequence). The CDR3 contains 16 residues. V lost 5 bases, J lost 1 base, and 7 bases stayed unmatched. CDR3 region: CASSPAGATSYNEQFF. The CDR3 bases are TGTGCCAGCAGTCCAGCGGGGGCTACTTCCTACAATGAGCAGTTCTTC.

The chain couples TRBV6-5 to TRBJ2-7, with a possible D match to TRBD1 (6 bases). The V and J ends lost 6 bases and 3 bases respectively, with 12 bases between them. Looked up from germline, CDR1 is MNHEY and CDR2 is SVGAGI. This CDR3 is 13 amino acids long. The CDR3 bases are TGTGCCAGCAGAGACGGACAGCTCTACGAGCAGTACTTC. It is translated as CASRDGQLYEQYF.

The gene calls are TRBV2 and TRBJ2-5; D remains ambiguous. CDR1 and CDR2 (germline): SNHLY, FYNNEI. V was trimmed by 5 bases and J by 5 bases, leaving 6 bases between them. This CDR3 comprises 11 residues. CDR3 DNA sequence: TGTGCCAGCAGTACTATCGAGACCCAGTACTTC. It codes for CASSTIETQYF.

This clone was counted a few times. V gene TRBV6-5 combines with J gene TRBJ1-1, with D tentatively TRBD1 (5 bases). This CDR3 has 13 residues. V was cut by 2 bases and J by 8 bases, with 12 bases left in between. Germline-derived CDR1 and CDR2 are MNHEY and SVGAGI. This CDR3 is CASSYGAGLEAFF. CDR3 nucleotides: TGTGCCAGCAGTTACGGTGCAGGGCTGGAAGCTTTCTTT.

V usage is TRBV29-1 and J usage is TRBJ1-1; 8 bases map to TRBD1. Germline CDR1 and CDR2: SQVTM and ANQGSEA. The CDR3 has 10 amino acids. J was trimmed by 11 bases and V by 7 bases; bases with no gene match: 6. The CDR3 DNA sequence: TGCAGCGGATCCAGGGGGCAGGCTTTCTTT. This codes for CSGSRGQAFF.

This chain uses TRBV19 with TRBJ2-7; D gene unclear. V lost 2 bases, J lost 0 bases, and 8 bases lay in between. The CDR3 totals 14 residues. Germline V lookup: CDR1 LNHDA, CDR2 SQIVND (reference sequence). CDR3: CASSINLRSYEQYF. In DNA form, the CDR3 reads TGTGCCAGTAGTATAAACCTGCGCTCCTACGAGCAGTACTTC.

This clone was counted once. The gene calls are TRBV30 and TRBJ1-2; no clear D. Germline assignment: CDR1 GTSNPN and CDR2 SVGIG (reference sequence). With 4 bases removed from V and 4 bases from J, the gap between germline ends came to 10 bases. This CDR3 has 12 residues. The CDR3 spells CAWINSFYGYTF. The CDR3 nucleotides read TGTGCCTGGATCAACAGTTTCTATGGCTACACCTTC. The full variable domain, completed using reference TRBV30 and TRBJ1-2, is SQTIHQWPATLVQPVGSPLSLECTVEGTSNPNLYWYRQAAGRGLQLLFYSVGIGQISSEVPQNLSASRPQDRQFILSSKKLLLSDSGFYLCAWINSFYGYTFGSGTRLTVV.